One T cell receptor (beta chain) is described in this entry. Its antigen remains unidentified. These data belong to a study of cytomegalovirus exposure and HLA in healthy donors. Donors consisted of healthy bone marrow donors. PCR employed 60 Vbeta and 13 Jbeta primers. Some clones are missing from TCRdb's copy, which holds only in-frame ones; the method was immunoSEQ multiplex PCR. The sample carries about 100,000 clones, roughly 9.1% recorded once. Study-wide points: TRBV6-2, TRBV6-3 and some other V segments were unresolvable in 87-base-pair reads. The authors listed 150 or so TCR beta chains as cytomegalovirus-associated.

Germline V gives CDR1 ENHRY, CDR2 SYGVKD. Trimming left V 0 bases short and J 4 bases short, with 9 bases between. This CDR3 is built from 14 residues. The TCR originated in a middle-aged man in good health and CMV-seropositive. The sample consisted of PBMCs. The rearrangement uses TRBV10-3 and TRBJ1-1; D perhaps matches TRBD1 (5 bases). DNA of the CDR3: TGTGCCATCAGTGAGTCGCAGGGCGGCACTGAAGCTTTCTTT. Protein product: CAISESQGGTEAFF.